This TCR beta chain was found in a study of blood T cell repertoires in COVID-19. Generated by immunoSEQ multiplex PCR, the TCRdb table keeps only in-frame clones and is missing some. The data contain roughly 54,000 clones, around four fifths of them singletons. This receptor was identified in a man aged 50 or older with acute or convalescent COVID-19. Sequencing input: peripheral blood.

The chain's CDR3 is CASRQEVPSFRDEQFF. DNA of the CDR3: TGTGCCAGCAGACAGGAAGTCCCTTCGTTTCGCGATGAGCAGTTCTTC. The chain recombines TRBV7-9 with TRBJ2-1, with a possible D match to TRBD1 (5 bases). The CDR3 sequence is 16 residues long. Deletions cut 6 bases from V and 8 bases from J, with 23 bases between. The germline CDR1 and CDR2 sequences are SEHNR and FQNEAQ (reference sequence).